This TCR beta chain appears in the sequencing data of a study of graft-versus-host responses after intestinal transplantation. In the case of this clone: Its antigen is still unknown.

Generated by immunoSEQ multiplex PCR, the TCRdb table keeps only in-frame clones and is missing some. The data contain 50,000 to 75,000 clones, 85% to 95% of them singletons. The CDR3 totals 14 residues. CDR1 is SNHLY and CDR2 is FYNNEI in the germline V gene. V lost 7 bases, J lost 7 bases, and 8 bases stayed unmatched. This sequence joins TRBV2 and TRBJ2-1; 9 bases are a match to TRBD1. The sample here was unstimulated CD4+ T cells sorted from spleen or lymph node cells, taken before transplant. The sequence was obtained from a human donor who was the organ donor for an intestinal transplant. The CDR3 sequence: CASTDRGKVNEQFF. The CDR3 DNA follows: TGTGCCAGCACCGACAGGGGGAAAGTAAATGAGCAGTTCTTC.